This T cell receptor beta chain comes out of a study of Ad26.COV2.S vaccination and SARS-CoV-2 variants. Study outcomes and limitations: Post-vaccination breadth of spike-specific CD8+ and CD4+ T cell responses was reportedly substantial.

Losses at the gene ends were 2 bases for V and 6 bases for J; bases not matched to a gene: 10. CDR3 length: 16 residues. Germline-derived CDR1 and CDR2 are MNHEY and SVGEGT. The method was immunoSEQ multiplex PCR; TCRdb's version includes in-frame clones alone and lacks a portion of them. Among approximately 250,000 clones listed, roughly 85% were seen once. Treatment reported: some 19 received Ad26.COV2.S at low or high dose, single or two shots; roughly five received placebo; per-sample allocation not given. Day 63 following the first vaccine or placebo injection was when the samples were taken. Points on this clone: What it binds is not known.

The source is a person aged 18 to 59 who received the Ad26.COV2.S COVID-19 vaccine or a placebo. Sample: peripheral blood, taken in a trial of Ad26.COV2.S vaccine versus placebo. The rearrangement joins TRBV6-2 or TRBV6-3 to TRBJ2-1; 7 bases map to TRBD2. Written as DNA, the CDR3 is TGTGCCAGCAGTTACCATGCAGGACTAGTTGGCAATGAGCAGTTCTTC. Its protein product is CASSYHAGLVGNEQFF.